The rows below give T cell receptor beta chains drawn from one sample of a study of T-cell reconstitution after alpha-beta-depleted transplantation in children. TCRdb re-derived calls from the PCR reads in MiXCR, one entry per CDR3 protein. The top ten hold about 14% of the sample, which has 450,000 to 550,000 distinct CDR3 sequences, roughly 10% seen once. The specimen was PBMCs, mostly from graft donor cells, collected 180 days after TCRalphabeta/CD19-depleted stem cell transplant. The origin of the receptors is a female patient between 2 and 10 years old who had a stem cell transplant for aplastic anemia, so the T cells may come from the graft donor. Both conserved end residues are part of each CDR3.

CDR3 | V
CASSVAGGGNTGELFF | TRBV9
CASKLAPVGELFF | TRBV23-1
CATSGSTAGTGELFF | TRBV24-1
CASSKPGGNEKLFF | TRBV21-1
CASSGPGQGYEQYF | TRBV12-3/TRBV12-4
CASSLQGLDTQYF | TRBV6-6
CASSKASARTDTQYF | TRBV21-1
CASSYNPTPSYEQYF | TRBV5-1
CASSPDRVTNYGYTF | TRBV6-1
CASSLGAVLQETQYF | TRBV5-1
CASSLVEWDTEAFF | TRBV6-2/TRBV6-3
CASSPRRTGDTQYF | TRBV28
CASPPEGVTEAFF | TRBV12-3/TRBV12-4
CASSIRGRESNQPQHF | TRBV2
CASSFTGGSGNTIYF | TRBV7-2
CASHDRLNTEAFF | TRBV5-1
CASSTGPSRRKNTEAFF | TRBV12-3/TRBV12-4
CASSYSVWGTQYF | TRBV6-5
CASSQEKAGANVLTF | TRBV7-2
CASRERDAETQYF | TRBV6-1
CASTLGRETYEQYF | TRBV12-3/TRBV12-4
CASRIPGLQPQHF | TRBV28
CASSPDTVYGYTF | TRBV3-1
CSARDRARNTIYF | TRBV20-1
CASSSPGLAGEEKGTQYF | TRBV5-6
CAISQGTSGSIQQFF | TRBV10-3
CASSAWGAGSNQPQHF | TRBV7-2
CASRPSLARGRPSGNTIYF | TRBV25-1
CASSFLGAEYNEQFF | TRBV5-5
CASSLITGQEAFF | TRBV7-9
CASSQGPLSYEQYF | TRBV4-2
CASSSPWTGPNSPLHF | TRBV27
CASSLRDGGDTQYF | TRBV7-8
CATSDGHRDWYNEQFF | TRBV24-1
CASSRTVKHDQPQHF | TRBV6-2/TRBV6-3
CASSLAPDRGYTGELFF | TRBV5-1
CASSYSKVGGTGELFF | TRBV6-5
CASSRGSPYEQYF | TRBV28
CASSQELRIDYGYTF | TRBV4-3
CASSNPGLAYEQYF | TRBV28
CASSLRENPYNEQFF | TRBV2
CASSRLPGTSGSYNEQFF | TRBV12-3/TRBV12-4
CCARLWGTGGSYNEQFF | TRBV20-1
CASSLEILRDTQYF | TRBV5-6
CASSLSALKTYNEQFF | TRBV27
CSVAVIQNTIYF | TRBV29-1
CASSPLTSGSSYNEQFF | TRBV18
CASSWWSSEAFF | TRBV6-6
CSVGQAVDIQYF | TRBV29-1
CASSQLSGSSYNVQFF | TRBV4-3
CASSYLGQVRTEAFF | TRBV6-2/TRBV6-3
CSAMGNTGELFF | TRBV20-1
CASTRSSYEQYF | TRBV28
CASSLAPERQETQYF | TRBV11-2
CASSPGTSGGYNEQFF | TRBV6-2/TRBV6-3
CASSLTGFPSYNEQFF | TRBV5-1
CASSSRRTETQYF | TRBV7-3
CASSLGQELTGELFF | TRBV19
CASSFWGTSYEQYF | TRBV12-3/TRBV12-4